This is a list of T cell receptor beta chains from one sample in a study of blood T cell repertoires in COVID-19. Profiling relied on immunoSEQ multiplex PCR, and the TCRdb table lists in-frame clones only, not all of them. Of tens of thousands of clones in the sample, around 78% were seen once. The sequencing input was peripheral blood. These receptors were collected from a human donor in a cohort sampled during active COVID-19. CDR3s include the opening cysteine and the closing phenylalanine or tryptophan. Fields, in order: J gene, clone size, V gene, D gene, CDR3 DNA, CDR3 protein. The D gene is left open where the match is weak. Expanded clones get a size class; other rows say once, few or many, or leave the size out.

TRBJ2-6	.	TRBV3-1/TRBV3-2	TRBD1	TGTGCCAGCAGCCAAGGACGGACAGGGTGGTCTGGGGCCAACGTCCTGACTTTC	CASSQGRTGWSGANVLTF
TRBJ1-2	.	TRBV6-5	TRBD1	TGTGCCAGCAGCATGGGACAGAACTATGGCTACACCTTC	CASSMGQNYGYTF
TRBJ1-2	.	TRBV4-1	TRBD1	TGCGCCAGCAGCCAAGAGGGACAGGGGGACTATGGCTACACCTTC	CASSQEGQGDYGYTF
TRBJ2-1	medium-sized	TRBV6-5	TRBD1	TGTGCCAGCAGTTACTCGAACAGGGGAGCCTACAATGAGCAGTTCTTC	CASSYSNRGAYNEQFF
TRBJ1-2	once	TRBV7-2	.	TGTGCCAGCAGCCCGAGGGCCAGGGAGGATGGCTACACCTTC	CASSPRAREDGYTF
TRBJ1-4	.	TRBV30	TRBD1	TGTGCCTGGGAGGACAGGGGCAATGAAAAACTGTTTTTT	CAWEDRGNEKLFF
TRBJ1-6	few	TRBV18	.	TGTGCCAGCTCACCAGGTAGCCCACCCCTCCACTTT	CASSPGSPPLHF
TRBJ1-1	.	TRBV4-2	TRBD1	TGTGCCAGCAGCCAGGGGACAGGGCTAAGTAGGAACACTGAAGCTTTCTTT	CASSQGTGLSRNTEAFF
TRBJ1-2	.	TRBV19	.	TGTGCCAGTAGTATCTCTCCCTTAGCTAACTATGGCTACACCTTC	CASSISPLANYGYTF
TRBJ1-3	.	TRBV13	.	TGTGCCAGCAGTTCCACAGGGATCCCCACTGGAAACACCATATATTTT	CASSSTGIPTGNTIYF
TRBJ1-1	once	TRBV9	.	TGTGCCAGCAGCGCACAGGTGGGGAACACTGAAGCTTTCTTT	CASSAQVGNTEAFF
TRBJ1-2	.	TRBV5-5	.	TGTGCCAGCAGCCCCGCCAGGGTAAACTATGGCTACACCTTC	CASSPARVNYGYTF
TRBJ1-1	.	TRBV27	TRBD1	TGTGCCAGCAGTTTATCGGGGACAGGTAAGGCTGAAGCTTTCTTT	CASSLSGTGKAEAFF
TRBJ1-2	.	TRBV12-3/TRBV12-4	.	TGTGCCAGCAGTTTAGGGGCAGATTATGGCTACACCTTC	CASSLGADYGYTF
TRBJ2-6	once	TRBV2	TRBD1	TGTGCCAGCAGCTGGGACAGGGGAGGACTCTCTGGGGCCAACGTCCTGACTTTC	CASSWDRGGLSGANVLTF
TRBJ1-2	once	TRBV30	.	TGTGCCTGGAGTGTGGAGCAGGGTGTAGGTGGCTACACCTTC	CAWSVEQGVGGYTF
TRBJ2-5	.	TRBV6-5	.	TGTGCCAGCAGTCCTAGGGAGTCAGAGACCCAGTACTTC	CASSPRESETQYF
TRBJ2-5	.	TRBV6-1	TRBD1	TGTGCCAGCAGTGAAGGACAGGGAGTATCCCAGTACTTC	CASSEGQGVSQYF
TRBJ1-5	.	TRBV5-6	TRBD1	TGTGCCAGCAGCTCACAGGGGTGGAATCAGCCCCAGCATTTT	CASSSQGWNQPQHF
TRBJ1-1	.	TRBV6-2/TRBV6-3	.	TGTGCCAGCAGTTACTCCGGGCGGGGTGAGACTGAAGCTTTCTTT	CASSYSGRGETEAFF
TRBJ1-1	.	TRBV5-1	.	TGCGCCAGCAGCTTAGACGGGGGTGACACTGAAGCTTTCTTT	CASSLDGGDTEAFF
TRBJ1-5	.	TRBV6-2/TRBV6-3	.	TGTGCCAGCAGTAGTGGGACACCCACCCCCCGGCCCCAGCATTTT	CASSSGTPTPRPQHF
TRBJ2-7	few	TRBV6-5	.	TGTGCCAGCAATCAATTCTACGAGCAGTACTTC	CASNQFYEQYF
TRBJ2-7	once	TRBV7-2	TRBD2	TGTGCCAGCAGGGAAGGCGGGGGGAGCTCCTACGAGCAGTACTTC	CASREGGGSSYEQYF
TRBJ1-2	.	TRBV5-1	TRBD1	TGCGCCAGCAGCTCCAACCTGCAGGGGGCCACCTCATATGGCTACACCTTC	CASSSNLQGATSYGYTF
TRBJ2-7	once	TRBV7-2	.	TGTGCCAGCAGCTCCGGAGGGGGCGGGGGGTCCTACGAGCAGTACTTC	CASSSGGGGGSYEQYF
TRBJ1-5	.	TRBV18	TRBD1	TGTGCCAGCTCACCACCGGGACAGGGCCTCAATCAGCCCCAGCATTTT	CASSPPGQGLNQPQHF
TRBJ2-7	few	TRBV6-5	TRBD1	TGTGCCAGCAGTTCCCCGGCAGGGGGTACCTACGAGCAGTACTTC	CASSSPAGGTYEQYF
TRBJ1-1	.	TRBV2	.	TGTGCCAGGCAAACAGGGTTCCTGCTCGCAATAGACACTGAAGCTTTCTTT	CARQTGFLLAIDTEAFF
TRBJ1-5	few	TRBV5-1	TRBD1	TGCGCCAGCAGCAAGGGGACAGATCAGCCCCAGCATTTT	CASSKGTDQPQHF
TRBJ2-1	.	TRBV9	TRBD1	TGTGCCAGCAGCGTAGGTGGACAGGGGGCGAATGAGCAGTTCTTC	CASSVGGQGANEQFF
TRBJ2-5	.	TRBV12-5	TRBD1	TGTGCTAGTGGTTTGGGGAACAGGGGAGAGACCCAGTACTTC	CASGLGNRGETQYF
TRBJ2-3	.	TRBV14	TRBD2	TGTGCCAGCAGCCACCACGGACTAGCGGGTCCTCGGGGAGATACGCAGTATTTT	CASSHHGLAGPRGDTQYF
TRBJ2-7	few	TRBV11-2	TRBD1	TGTGCCAGCAGCTTACCCAGACAGGGGATCTACGAGCAGTACTTC	CASSLPRQGIYEQYF
TRBJ1-4	.	TRBV2	.	TGTGCCAGCAGTGAGGAACAGACAACTAATGAAAAACTGTTTTTT	CASSEEQTTNEKLFF
TRBJ1-3	.	TRBV6-5	.	TGTGCCAGCAGTTATATGGACGGGGGAGGAAACACCATATATTTT	CASSYMDGGGNTIYF
TRBJ2-7	.	TRBV7-6	TRBD1	TGTGCCAGCAGCACCGGACAGGGAGGAAGCTACGAGCAGTACTTC	CASSTGQGGSYEQYF
TRBJ2-7	.	TRBV2	.	TGTGCCAGCAGTGAAGCATACGGACTTTTCTACGAGCAGTACTTC	CASSEAYGLFYEQYF
TRBJ2-7	.	TRBV28	TRBD2	TGTGCCAGCAGTTACCTAGCGGGGGACCTTATTTACGAGCAGTACTTC	CASSYLAGDLIYEQYF
TRBJ1-2	.	TRBV12-3/TRBV12-4	.	TGTGCCAGCAGTTTATTAAAGGGCAGGGTGTACACCTTC	CASSLLKGRVYTF
TRBJ2-7	.	TRBV5-1	.	TGCGCCAGCGGTCCATTGACTAGCTCCTACGAGCAGTACTTC	CASGPLTSSYEQYF
TRBJ2-7	.	TRBV28	TRBD2	TGTGCCAGCACCCGCCGGGACTACTCTTCCTACGAGCAGTACTTC	CASTRRDYSSYEQYF
TRBJ1-2	few	TRBV4-2	TRBD1	TGTGCCAGCAGCCAAGATACAGGGGACTATGGCTACACCTTC	CASSQDTGDYGYTF
TRBJ1-5	.	TRBV7-9	.	TGTGCCAGCAGCTTAACTACTAGTCAGCCCCAGCATTTT	CASSLTTSQPQHF
TRBJ2-7	.	TRBV3-1/TRBV3-2	.	TGTGCCAGCAGCCAAGAATCTAGGGGGACAAGGGGATCCCACGAGCAGTACTTC	CASSQESRGTRGSHEQYF
TRBJ1-5	.	TRBV15	.	TGTGCCACCAGCAGGAACAGGGATCTAAAAAGAGATCAGCCCCAGCATTTT	CATSRNRDLKRDQPQHF
TRBJ2-7	.	TRBV5-1	TRBD1	TGCGCCAGCCGGGACAGGGACTACGAGCAGTACTTC	CASRDRDYEQYF
TRBJ1-1	.	TRBV19	.	TGTGCCAGTAGTATGGGGGCCAGAGAGAACACTGAAGCTTTCTTT	CASSMGARENTEAFF
TRBJ2-6	.	TRBV30	.	TGTGCAAATGGTCCGGGGGCTGGGGCCAACGTCCTGACTTTC	CANGPGAGANVLTF
TRBJ2-5	.	TRBV27	TRBD1	TGTGCCAGCAGTTTTGGGGACAGACAAGAGACCCAGTACTTC	CASSFGDRQETQYF